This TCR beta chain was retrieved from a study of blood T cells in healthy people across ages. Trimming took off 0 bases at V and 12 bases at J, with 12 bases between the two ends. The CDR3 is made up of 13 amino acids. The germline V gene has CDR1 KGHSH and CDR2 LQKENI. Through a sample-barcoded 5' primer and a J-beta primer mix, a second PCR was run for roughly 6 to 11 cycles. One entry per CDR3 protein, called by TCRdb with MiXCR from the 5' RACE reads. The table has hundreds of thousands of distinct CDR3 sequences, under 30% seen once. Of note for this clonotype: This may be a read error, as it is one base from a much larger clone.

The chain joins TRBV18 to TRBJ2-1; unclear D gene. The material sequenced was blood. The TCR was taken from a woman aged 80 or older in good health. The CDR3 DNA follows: TGTGCCAGCTCACCACCGGCTGTTGATGTGCAGTTCTTC. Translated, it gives CASSPPAVDVQFF.